The 18 T cell receptor beta chains in this list originate from one sample, sequenced in a study of shared clonotypes between healthy human individuals. TCRdb keeps only in-frame clones here, not all; method: immunoSEQ multiplex PCR. Among some 2,500,000 clones, around 92% were seen once, and the ten largest hold around 0.4%. Sequenced material: naive CD4+ T cells from PBMCs. This sample's subset: CD45RA+ positively selected. These receptors were obtained from a man aged 18 to 30 in good health. Some clones in this sample may be carry-over from other donors' samples.

This chain uses TRBV11-2 with TRBJ2-1; D not certain. V was cut by 8 bases and J by 1 base, with 3 bases left in between. There are 11 residues in the CDR3. CDR1 and CDR2 from the germline V gene are SGHAT and FQNNGV. The CDR3 DNA sequence: TGTGCCAGCCGGTCCTACAATGAGCAGTTCTTC. Residues: CASRSYNEQFF.

The V call is TRBV7-6, the J call TRBJ2-7; 7 nucleotides align to TRBD2. CDR3 length equals 13 residues. Germline loops: CDR1 SGHVS, CDR2 FNYEAQ. V lost 1 base to trimming and J lost 3 bases; unmatched junction nucleotides: 0. This CDR3 reads CASSLGGGYEQYF. The CDR3 nucleotides read TGTGCCAGCAGCTTAGGGGGGGGCTACGAGCAGTACTTC.

The CDR3 DNA sequence: TGTGCCAGCAGCCTACAGGGGGGCAATGAGCAGTTCTTC. This encodes CASSLQGGNEQFF. The rearrangement links TRBV7-9 to TRBJ2-1, with TRBD1 matching 8 bases. Germline CDR1 SEHNR, CDR2 FQNEAQ (reference sequence). The CDR3 covers 13 residues. The V segment lost 5 bases and the J segment 6 bases; nucleotides outside the gene matches: 3.

J is TRBJ2-7 and V is TRBV5-1; no firm D call. Germline loops: CDR1 SGHRS, CDR2 YFSETQ. The germline V and J ends were trimmed by 1 base and 3 bases, with 11 bases remaining between them. The CDR3 has 14 amino acids. The CDR3 here is CASSLSSTNYEQYF. Here the CDR3 DNA reads TGCGCCAGCAGCTTGTCCTCAACCAACTACGAGCAGTACTTC.

Only one count was recorded for this clone. This rearrangement joins TRBV4-1 to TRBJ2-5; TRBD1 matches at 7 bases. CDR1 is MGHRA and CDR2 is YSYEKL in the germline V gene. This CDR3 is built from 15 residues. V gave up 3 bases and J gave up 5 bases; unmatched junction bases: 9. CDR3 protein: CASSQPGGGRETQYF. The CDR3 DNA is TGCGCCAGCAGCCAGCCAGGGGGTGGTAGGGAGACCCAGTACTTC.

The chain carries TRBV29-1 and TRBJ1-1; the D is unclear. The germline V gene encodes CDR1 SQVTM and CDR2 ANQGSEA. V lost 0 bases and J 7 bases, leaving 9 bases between the germline ends. This CDR3 region has 12 residues. CDR3 sequence reads: CSVEDLRDEAFF. The CDR3 region has the DNA TGCAGCGTTGAAGATCTGCGGGATGAAGCTTTCTTT.

The V gene is TRBV28, the J gene TRBJ2-7; TRBD2 agrees at 9 bases. Unmatched junction bases numbered 6, after V lost 5 bases and J lost 4 bases. The CDR3 runs to 14 residues. Per germline, CDR1 MDHEN and CDR2 SYDVKM. The CDR3 DNA reads TGTGCCAGCAGTCCTACTAGCGGGCAGTACGAGCAGTACTTC. The encoded protein is CASSPTSGQYEQYF.

V is TRBV28 and J is TRBJ1-5; the D is unclear. This CDR3 is 11 amino acids long. V dropped 6 bases and J dropped 11 bases, with 11 bases sitting between them. Germline CDR1 MDHEN, CDR2 SYDVKM. The CDR3 reads CASRSDSAQHF. The DNA of the CDR3 is TGTGCCAGCAGGTCAGACTCGGCCCAGCATTTT.

The chain couples TRBV28 to TRBJ1-5, with D tentatively TRBD1 (5 bases). V was cut by 4 bases and J by 0 bases, with 16 bases left in between. CDR1 and CDR2 from the germline V gene are MDHEN and SYDVKM. The length of the CDR3 is 17 residues. This chain's CDR3 is CASSSGGFGVSNQPQHF. The CDR3 DNA reads as TGTGCCAGCAGTTCTGGGGGTTTTGGGGTTAGCAATCAGCCCCAGCATTTT.

The chain has TRBV2 and TRBJ1-2; the D is unclear. Looked up from germline, CDR1 is SNHLY and CDR2 is FYNNEI. This CDR3 comprises 13 residues. Trimming pared 10 bases from V and 6 bases from J, leaving 18 bases between. This chain's CDR3 is CATSRGSADGYTF. Written as DNA, the CDR3 is TGTGCCACCAGCCGAGGGTCCGCCGATGGCTACACCTTC.

This clone is a singleton in its sample. V and J are TRBV28 and TRBJ2-1; possibly TRBD2 for D (6 bases). CDR1 and CDR2 (germline): MDHEN, SYDVKM. The CDR3 has 15 residues. The germline V and J ends were trimmed by 8 bases and 0 bases, with 14 bases remaining between them. The DNA of the CDR3 is TGTGCCAGCTCGGCGGGGCCACTCTCCTACAATGAGCAGTTCTTC. Translated: CASSAGPLSYNEQFF.

The gene calls are TRBV6-5 and TRBJ2-1, with D hard to call. V was shortened by 10 bases and J by 1 base, with 14 bases between the two germline ends. The germline CDR1 and CDR2 sequences are MNHEY and SVGAGI. This CDR3 region has 14 residues. The CDR3 spells CATSRPGSYNEQFF. As DNA, the CDR3 is TGTGCCACCTCTCGACCCGGATCCTACAATGAGCAGTTCTTC.

As for this clone: The sample has other DNA sequences that encode this CDR3 too. The chain employs TRBV5-1 and TRBJ2-5; TRBD2 matches at 9 bases. Trimming cost V 2 bases and J 5 bases; bases outside gene matches: 4. The CDR3 is 14 residues long. CDR1 SGHRS and CDR2 YFSETQ come from the germline V gene. This chain's CDR3 is CASSFLAGQETQYF. The DNA of the CDR3 is TGCGCCAGCAGCTTCCTAGCGGGACAGGAGACCCAGTACTTC.

The J gene is TRBJ2-2, the V gene TRBV6-1; D call uncertain. This CDR3 is built from 15 residues. Trimming cost V 8 bases and J 0 bases, with 13 bases left between them. Germline V lookup: CDR1 MNHNS, CDR2 SASEGT. CDR3 DNA sequence: TGTGCCAGCCTACCCGGCGCCGCGAACACCGGGGAGCTGTTTTTT. Its protein is CASLPGAANTGELFF.

This chain joins TRBV29-1 and TRBJ2-7, with TRBD1 identical over 7 bases. Germline V gene sequence: CDR1 SQVTM, CDR2 ANQGSEA. This CDR3 contains 12 residues. The J segment lost 5 bases and the V segment lost 4 bases, leaving 5 bases of the junction unmatched. The CDR3 is CSVGRGKDEQYF. CDR3 in DNA: TGCAGCGTTGGCAGGGGGAAGGACGAGCAGTACTTC.

The chain carries TRBV9 and TRBJ2-3; possible D gene TRBD1, 6 bases. The germline CDR1 and CDR2 sequences are SGDLS and YYNGEE. The CDR3 has 15 amino acids. Between the trimmed V and J ends, which lost 5 bases and 4 bases, there was a span of 17 bases. CDR3 protein: CASSAAWDTSDTQYF. Written as DNA, the CDR3 is TGTGCCAGCAGTGCTGCGTGGGACACATCAGATACGCAGTATTTT.

The genes are TRBV10-3 and TRBJ2-3, with 10 bases matching TRBD1. The CDR3 sequence is 18 residues long. The germline V gene encodes CDR1 ENHRY and CDR2 SYGVKD. J gave up 1 base and V 6 bases, and 13 bases lay outside the gene matches. CDR3 DNA sequence: TGTGCCATCAGGCCCGGGACAGGGGCTTCAAACGGCACAGATACGCAGTATTTT. Its translation is CAIRPGTGASNGTDTQYF.

CDR3 sequence (DNA): TGTGCCAGCAGCTCACCGGGACTAGGAATATTCAATGAGCAGTTCTTC. Translated: CASSSPGLGIFNEQFF. The chain recombines TRBV5-8 with TRBJ2-1; TRBD2 matches 8 bases. This CDR3 is built from 16 residues. The germline V gene has CDR1 SGHTS and CDR2 YDEGEE. The V segment lost 3 bases and the J segment 6 bases; nucleotides outside the gene matches: 11. The complete variable domain, with remaining parts taken from reference TRBV5-8 and TRBJ2-1, reads EAGVTQSPTHLIKTRGQQATLRCSPISGHTSVYWYQQALGLGLQFLLWYDEGEERNRGNFPPRFSGRQFPNYSSELNVNALELEDSALYLCASSSPGLGIFNEQFFGPGTRLTVL.